The rows below give T cell receptor beta chains drawn from one sample of a study of technical replicates of blood from several donors. TCRdb's copy holds only in-frame clones and misses some; the assay was immunoSEQ multiplex PCR. The sample contains more than 60,000 clones, around 95% of which appear only once. Sequencing used T cells isolated from PBMCs. All receptors derive from a human donor in good health. The CDR3 runs from the conserved cysteine through the conserved F or W. Each record gives: V gene, D gene, J gene, clone size, CDR3 DNA, CDR3 protein. The D gene is left open where the match is weak. For some rows the clone size is stated as once, few or many, or as a class when expanded; others skip it.

V gene: TRBV27; D gene: -; J gene: TRBJ1-1; clone size: -; CDR3 DNA: TGTGCCAGCAGCCCCCTTGGGGGGAGCTCTAGTGAAGCTTTCTTT; CDR3 protein: CASSPLGGSSSEAFF
V gene: TRBV7-9; D gene: -; J gene: TRBJ2-7; clone size: -; CDR3 DNA: TGTGCCAGCAGCTTATCCCAGGTCGCCTACGAGCAGTACTTC; CDR3 protein: CASSLSQVAYEQYF
V gene: TRBV28; D gene: -; J gene: TRBJ1-2; clone size: -; CDR3 DNA: TGTGCCAGCACTACACAGGGATTTGGAGGCTACACCTTC; CDR3 protein: CASTTQGFGGYTF
V gene: TRBV7-7; D gene: -; J gene: TRBJ1-5; clone size: -; CDR3 DNA: TGTGCCAGCAGCTTCCGGGGTAATCAGCCCCAGCATTTT; CDR3 protein: CASSFRGNQPQHF
V gene: TRBV10-3; D gene: -; J gene: TRBJ1-3; clone size: once; CDR3 DNA: TGTGCCATCAGCCTCCAGGACTCTGGAAACACCATATATTTT; CDR3 protein: CAISLQDSGNTIYF
V gene: TRBV7-6; D gene: -; J gene: TRBJ2-7; clone size: -; CDR3 DNA: TGTGCCAGCAACATAAAGCGGAGACCACTGATAACCTCAGAGAACGCCTACGAGCAGTACTTC; CDR3 protein: CASNIKRRPLITSENAYEQYF
V gene: TRBV7-2; D gene: -; J gene: TRBJ2-7; clone size: -; CDR3 DNA: TGTGCCAGCAGCTCCGCCCCAGGGATCTACGAGCAGTACTTC; CDR3 protein: CASSSAPGIYEQYF
V gene: TRBV30; D gene: -; J gene: TRBJ1-5; clone size: -; CDR3 DNA: TGTGCCTGGAGTTCAGATAGCAATCAGCCCCAGCATTTT; CDR3 protein: CAWSSDSNQPQHF
V gene: TRBV10-1; D gene: -; J gene: TRBJ2-4; clone size: -; CDR3 DNA: TGCGCCAGCAGTGAGTCTAGCGACACCAAAAACATTCAGTACTTC; CDR3 protein: CASSESSDTKNIQYF
V gene: TRBV7-8; D gene: -; J gene: TRBJ1-6; clone size: -; CDR3 DNA: TGTGCCAGCAGCTTAGCCAAGGCTGCCGGGACTTATAATTCACCCCTCCACTTT; CDR3 protein: CASSLAKAAGTYNSPLHF
V gene: TRBV5-1; D gene: -; J gene: TRBJ2-3; clone size: -; CDR3 DNA: TGCGCCAGCAGCTTGGCTCGCGGGACAGATACGCAGTATTTT; CDR3 protein: CASSLARGTDTQYF
V gene: TRBV29-1; D gene: -; J gene: TRBJ2-2; clone size: -; CDR3 DNA: TGCAGCGTTGAGATGACTCCGAACACCGGGGAGCTGTTTTTT; CDR3 protein: CSVEMTPNTGELFF
V gene: TRBV7-2; D gene: -; J gene: TRBJ1-1; clone size: -; CDR3 DNA: TGTGCCAGCAGCTTACAGGGGTCGACTGAAGCTTTCTTT; CDR3 protein: CASSLQGSTEAFF
V gene: TRBV28; D gene: -; J gene: TRBJ2-5; clone size: -; CDR3 DNA: TGTGCCAGCAAAATTGGAGGTATGACGGGCCAAGAGACCCAGTACTTC; CDR3 protein: CASKIGGMTGQETQYF
V gene: TRBV5-6; D gene: TRBD1; J gene: TRBJ1-4; clone size: -; CDR3 DNA: TGTGCCAGCAGCTTGGTCGGGGACAGGGAGCGTGAAAAACTGTTTTTT; CDR3 protein: CASSLVGDREREKLFF
V gene: TRBV2; D gene: -; J gene: TRBJ1-2; clone size: -; CDR3 DNA: TGTGCCAGCAGTGAAAACAGCGGAAAAGTTTATGGCTACACCTTC; CDR3 protein: CASSENSGKVYGYTF
V gene: TRBV4-1; D gene: -; J gene: TRBJ1-1; clone size: -; CDR3 DNA: TGCGCCAGCAGCTTTCCCACTGGGGCCCCAATGAACACTGAAGCTTTCTTT; CDR3 protein: CASSFPTGAPMNTEAFF
V gene: TRBV27; D gene: TRBD1; J gene: TRBJ2-5; clone size: -; CDR3 DNA: TGTGCCAGCAGTTCCGGGACAGGGATGGAGACCCAGTACTTC; CDR3 protein: CASSSGTGMETQYF
V gene: TRBV28; D gene: TRBD1; J gene: TRBJ2-7; clone size: -; CDR3 DNA: TGTGCCAGCACCAAGGACAGGGGGATCTACGAGCAGTACTTC; CDR3 protein: CASTKDRGIYEQYF
V gene: TRBV4-1; D gene: TRBD2; J gene: TRBJ2-7; clone size: -; CDR3 DNA: TGCGCCAGCAGCAAAGTTTCCGGGACTAAACCCTACGAGCAGTACTTC; CDR3 protein: CASSKVSGTKPYEQYF
V gene: TRBV27; D gene: TRBD1; J gene: TRBJ1-5; clone size: -; CDR3 DNA: TGTGCCAGCAGTGTGGACAGGGGCGGTCAGCCCCAGCATTTT; CDR3 protein: CASSVDRGGQPQHF
V gene: TRBV25-1; D gene: -; J gene: TRBJ1-2; clone size: -; CDR3 DNA: TGTGCCAGCAGTGGGCAGCGGGGATCTAACTATGGCTACACCTTC; CDR3 protein: CASSGQRGSNYGYTF
V gene: TRBV30; D gene: -; J gene: TRBJ2-7; clone size: -; CDR3 DNA: TGTGCCTGGAGCCCAGGCTACAGGCAGTACGAGCAGTACTTC; CDR3 protein: CAWSPGYRQYEQYF
V gene: TRBV10-2; D gene: TRBD2; J gene: TRBJ2-2; clone size: once; CDR3 DNA: TGCGCCAGCAGCCAAATAACTAGCGGGGGGATATATGGGGAGCTGTTTTTT; CDR3 protein: CASSQITSGGIYGELFF
V gene: TRBV7-6; D gene: -; J gene: TRBJ2-7; clone size: -; CDR3 DNA: TGTGCCAGCAGCCCGGGAGCGGGTGCGAGCTCCTACGAGCAGTACTTC; CDR3 protein: CASSPGAGASSYEQYF
V gene: TRBV6-6; D gene: -; J gene: TRBJ2-2; clone size: -; CDR3 DNA: TGTGCCAGCAGAAGCGACAGAACGAACACCGGGGAGCTGTTTTTT; CDR3 protein: CASRSDRTNTGELFF
V gene: TRBV5-1; D gene: -; J gene: TRBJ1-3; clone size: -; CDR3 DNA: TGCGCCAGCAGCTTGTCTCCCCGCTCTGGAAACACCATATATTTT; CDR3 protein: CASSLSPRSGNTIYF
V gene: TRBV15; D gene: -; J gene: TRBJ2-3; clone size: -; CDR3 DNA: TGTGCCACCAGCAGAGACGATAGGAGGGCTGGCACAGATACGCAGTATTTT; CDR3 protein: CATSRDDRRAGTDTQYF
V gene: TRBV5-1; D gene: TRBD2; J gene: TRBJ2-2; clone size: -; CDR3 DNA: TGCGCCAGCAGCTTGGGGACTAGCTACACCGGGGAGCTGTTTTTT; CDR3 protein: CASSLGTSYTGELFF
V gene: TRBV18; D gene: -; J gene: TRBJ1-5; clone size: -; CDR3 DNA: TGTGCCAGCTCACCATCTCCGGGAAATCAGCCCCAGCATTTT; CDR3 protein: CASSPSPGNQPQHF
V gene: TRBV6-5; D gene: TRBD1; J gene: TRBJ1-2; clone size: -; CDR3 DNA: TGTGCCAGCAGCCCGCGGACAGGGGTGATCTATGGCTACACCTTC; CDR3 protein: CASSPRTGVIYGYTF
V gene: TRBV4-2; D gene: -; J gene: TRBJ1-4; clone size: once; CDR3 DNA: TGTGCCAGCAGCCAAGAGGTGTTGGGCGCATCAAACGTTAAAAATGAAAAACTGTTTTTT; CDR3 protein: CASSQEVLGASNVKNEKLFF
V gene: TRBV13; D gene: -; J gene: TRBJ2-2; clone size: -; CDR3 DNA: TGTGCCAGCAGCTCCCCTTATGAGGGTAGCGCGGACGGGGAGCTGTTTTTT; CDR3 protein: CASSSPYEGSADGELFF
V gene: TRBV25-1; D gene: TRBD1; J gene: TRBJ2-7; clone size: -; CDR3 DNA: TGTGCCAGCAGTACTCACAGGGGCTACGAGCAGTACTTC; CDR3 protein: CASSTHRGYEQYF
V gene: TRBV5-6; D gene: TRBD1; J gene: TRBJ2-5; clone size: -; CDR3 DNA: TGTGCCAGCAGCTTGACCCTAGACAGGGGGTCGGAGGAGACCCAGTACTTC; CDR3 protein: CASSLTLDRGSEETQYF
V gene: TRBV7-8; D gene: TRBD1; J gene: TRBJ2-2; clone size: -; CDR3 DNA: TGTGCCAGCAGCTCCAAACAGGGGGCTTGGGCCGGGGAGCTGTTTTTT; CDR3 protein: CASSSKQGAWAGELFF
V gene: TRBV4-2; D gene: -; J gene: TRBJ2-2; clone size: -; CDR3 DNA: TGTGCCAGCAGCCAAGATACTAGAAGCGCGAACACCGGGGAGCTGTTTTTT; CDR3 protein: CASSQDTRSANTGELFF
V gene: TRBV25-1; D gene: -; J gene: TRBJ1-4; clone size: -; CDR3 DNA: TGTGCCAGCAGTCGGGTGACTAATGAAAAACTGTTTTTT; CDR3 protein: CASSRVTNEKLFF
V gene: TRBV9; D gene: TRBD2; J gene: TRBJ2-2; clone size: -; CDR3 DNA: TGTGCCAGCAGTGGCGGGGGGGCGGTAACGTCCGGGGAGCTGTTTTTT; CDR3 protein: CASSGGGAVTSGELFF
V gene: TRBV5-1; D gene: TRBD1; J gene: TRBJ1-2; clone size: -; CDR3 DNA: TGCGCCAGCAGCTTGGGACAGGGGGGGAACTATGGCTACACCTTC; CDR3 protein: CASSLGQGGNYGYTF